The rows below give T cell receptor beta chains drawn from one sample of a study of identical twins. A single record per CDR3 protein comes from TCRdb applying MiXCR to the 5' RACE reads. Of about 570,000 distinct CDR3 sequences listed, 9.6% are singletons. The same specimen was also included in a second study, on yellow fever vaccine responses in identical twins.

The sequencing input was PBMCs. These receptors came from a woman under 30 in good health. Both conserved end residues are part of each CDR3. Each record gives: V gene, D gene, J gene, clone size, CDR3 protein, CDR3 DNA. A D gene is named only where the DNA matches it firmly. Expanded clones get a size class; other rows say once, few or many, or leave the size out.

TRBV11-2	TRBD1	TRBJ2-7	many	CASSPGTGGFEQYF	TGTGCCAGCAGCCCAGGGACAGGGGGCTTCGAGCAGTACTTC
TRBV7-2	TRBD2	TRBJ2-3	few	CASSLVGGLAVGTQYF	TGTGCCAGCAGCTTAGTTGGGGGACTAGCTGTAGGTACGCAGTATTTT
TRBV12-3/TRBV12-4	NA	TRBJ2-3	few	CASDGPGHTTQYF	TGTGCCAGCGACGGACCGGGCCATACTACGCAGTATTTT
TRBV2	NA	TRBJ2-2	once	CAFSLETGTENTGELFF	TGTGCCTTCAGTTTAGAAACTGGGACCGAGAACACCGGGGAGCTGTTTTTT
TRBV29-1	TRBD1	TRBJ1-2	many	CSVRTGNYGYTF	TGCAGCGTCCGGACAGGGAACTATGGCTACACCTTC
TRBV5-1	NA	TRBJ2-1	NA	CASSFGRDPPYNEQFF	TGCGCCAGCAGCTTTGGTCGGGACCCCCCATACAATGAGCAGTTCTTC
TRBV9	NA	TRBJ2-3	NA	CASSVAQGLSQYF	TGTGCCAGCAGCGTAGCACAGGGTTTATCGCAGTATTTT
TRBV4-2	TRBD1	TRBJ1-1	few	CASRQPGTGNTEAFF	TGTGCCAGCCGACAACCCGGGACAGGGAACACTGAAGCTTTCTTT
TRBV12-3/TRBV12-4	NA	TRBJ2-5	NA	CASIGLMKTQYF	TGTGCCAGTATCGGACTGATGAAGACCCAGTACTTC
TRBV20-1	NA	TRBJ2-1	many	CSAAVRTAYLVEQFF	TGCAGTGCTGCCGTTCGGACTGCTTATCTTGTTGAGCAGTTCTTC
TRBV7-8	NA	TRBJ1-6	many	CASSPTGDNSPLHF	TGTGCCAGCAGCCCGACGGGGGATAATTCACCCCTCCACTTT
TRBV18	TRBD2	TRBJ2-1	NA	CASSPPPGLAGQGYNEQFF	TGTGCCAGCTCACCACCGCCTGGACTAGCGGGGCAGGGATACAATGAGCAGTTCTTC
TRBV28	NA	TRBJ2-3	many	CASSLGQLTDTQYF	TGTGCCAGCAGTTTAGGACAGCTCACAGATACGCAGTATTTT
TRBV12-3/TRBV12-4	NA	TRBJ1-4	few	CASSSDRLLFF	TGTGCCAGCAGCTCGGACCGGCTACTGTTTTTT
TRBV6-5	TRBD2	TRBJ2-5	many	CASSYSGLLGETQYF	TGTGCCAGCAGTTACTCGGGACTACTTGGGGAGACCCAGTACTTC
TRBV20-1	NA	TRBJ2-1	many	CSARGRTLSNEQFF	TGCAGTGCTAGAGGCCGGACTCTTTCCAATGAGCAGTTCTTC
TRBV10-3	NA	TRBJ2-7	many	CAISNIQGGLYEQYF	TGTGCCATCAGCAACATACAGGGAGGTCTATACGAGCAGTACTTC
TRBV27	NA	TRBJ2-7	many	CASSLGAEYEQYF	TGTGCCAGCAGTTTGGGGGCGGAATACGAGCAGTACTTC
TRBV24-1	TRBD2	TRBJ2-1	NA	CATSDSVAGGPVYEQFF	TGTGCCACCAGTGATTCTGTAGCGGGAGGGCCTGTATATGAGCAGTTCTTC
TRBV7-9	NA	TRBJ2-1	NA	CASKSGLTNEQFF	TGTGCCAGCAAATCGGGACTGACCAATGAGCAGTTCTTC
TRBV11-2	NA	TRBJ2-2	few	CASSLVGVGGRNTGELFF	TGTGCCAGCAGCTTGGTTGGGGTTGGGGGCCGAAACACCGGGGAGCTGTTTTTT
TRBV4-2	NA	TRBJ2-1	few	CASSQDRGLAADNEQFF	TGTGCCAGCAGCCAAGATAGGGGGCTAGCGGCGGACAATGAGCAGTTCTTC
TRBV14	NA	TRBJ2-3	NA	CASSQDQGGAITDTQYF	TGTGCCAGCAGCCAAGATCAGGGGGGGGCCATTACAGATACGCAGTATTTT
TRBV29-1	NA	TRBJ2-1	few	CSVEVWETKDNEQFF	TGCAGCGTTGAAGTGTGGGAGACCAAGGACAATGAGCAGTTCTTC
TRBV11-2	NA	TRBJ2-7	NA	CASSFLQEFGTYEQYF	TGTGCCAGCAGCTTCCTACAGGAGTTTGGGACCTACGAGCAGTACTTC
TRBV5-1	NA	TRBJ2-3	many	CASSEGRGTDTQYF	TGCGCCAGCAGCGAGGGACGAGGGACAGATACGCAGTATTTT
TRBV2	NA	TRBJ2-4	NA	CASSEEPGLAKNIQYF	TGTGCCAGCAGTGAAGAGCCGGGCCTAGCCAAAAACATTCAGTACTTC
TRBV11-2	TRBD2	TRBJ2-5	NA	CASSRSGALQETQYF	TGTGCCAGCAGCCGTAGCGGGGCACTCCAAGAGACCCAGTACTTC
TRBV6-5	NA	TRBJ2-5	NA	CASSYSNTQGTQYF	TGTGCCAGCAGTTACTCGAACACTCAAGGGACCCAGTACTTC
TRBV7-9	NA	TRBJ2-7	many	CASSLGELYEQYF	TGTGCCAGCAGCTTAGGGGAACTTTACGAGCAGTACTTC
TRBV7-8	TRBD2	TRBJ2-7	NA	CASSSTSGSPHEQYF	TGTGCCAGCAGCTCAACTAGCGGGAGTCCCCACGAGCAGTACTTC
TRBV27	NA	TRBJ1-6	few	CASSWEANSPLHF	TGTGCCAGCAGTTGGGAAGCCAATTCACCCCTCCACTTT
TRBV2	TRBD2	TRBJ2-1	many	CATTHQRGAQFF	TGTGCCACGACACACCAGCGGGGGGCCCAGTTCTTC
TRBV4-1	TRBD1	TRBJ1-6	many	CASSQFKGQGVNSPLHF	TGCGCCAGCAGCCAATTTAAGGGACAGGGGGTGAATTCACCCCTCCACTTT
TRBV5-1	NA	TRBJ1-4	many	CASSPGRNLNEKLFF	TGCGCCAGCAGCCCCGGCAGGAACCTTAATGAAAAACTGTTTTTT
TRBV4-1	NA	TRBJ2-1	few	CASGATGSYNEQFF	TGCGCCAGCGGCGCGACAGGATCCTACAATGAGCAGTTCTTC
TRBV7-2	TRBD2	TRBJ2-3	many	CASSLIASGRGDTQYF	TGTGCCAGCAGCTTAATAGCTAGCGGGAGGGGGGATACGCAGTATTTT
TRBV6-5	NA	TRBJ2-5	NA	CASSSSGTEETQYF	TGTGCCAGCAGTTCATCCGGGACGGAAGAGACCCAGTACTTC
TRBV15	TRBD1	TRBJ1-4	NA	CATSREPGTATTNEKLFF	TGTGCCACCAGCAGAGAGCCCGGGACAGCAACAACTAATGAAAAACTGTTTTTT
TRBV4-3	TRBD2	TRBJ2-1	NA	CASSQGATGRIEQFF	TGCGCCAGCAGCCAAGGTGCTACCGGGAGGATTGAGCAGTTCTTC
TRBV7-9	TRBD2	TRBJ2-5	few	CASSLALLAGGNETQYF	TGTGCCAGCAGCTTAGCTCTACTAGCGGGAGGGAATGAGACCCAGTACTTC
TRBV10-3	TRBD2	TRBJ2-5	few	CAISGQRGDQETQYF	TGTGCCATCAGTGGCCAGCGGGGGGACCAAGAGACCCAGTACTTC
TRBV6-2/TRBV6-3	NA	TRBJ2-1	NA	CASSYSTEATYNEQFF	TGTGCCAGCAGTTACTCGACAGAGGCCACCTACAATGAGCAGTTCTTC
TRBV4-3	NA	TRBJ2-2	many	CASSQVPTTGELFF	TGCGCCAGCAGCCAAGTCCCCACTACCGGGGAGCTGTTTTTT
TRBV7-9	NA	TRBJ1-4	NA	CASTAFGATNEKLFF	TGTGCCAGCACAGCTTTCGGTGCAACTAATGAAAAACTGTTTTTT
TRBV20-1	TRBD2	TRBJ2-3	many	CSASGGALVDTQYF	TGCAGTGCTAGCGGGGGGGCACTGGTAGATACGCAGTATTTT
TRBV6-1	NA	TRBJ2-1	few	CASRVYRDSPHNEQFF	TGTGCCAGCAGGGTATACCGGGACTCCCCCCACAATGAGCAGTTCTTC
TRBV6-5	NA	TRBJ1-4	NA	CASSAQGKLFF	TGTGCCAGCAGCGCCCAAGGAAAACTGTTTTTT
TRBV12-3/TRBV12-4	NA	TRBJ2-5	NA	CASSTTSETQYF	TGTGCCAGCAGTACGACTAGTGAGACCCAGTACTTC
TRBV5-1	NA	TRBJ2-5	NA	CASSWGDSRSPRETQYF	TGCGCCAGCAGCTGGGGGGACAGCCGCTCTCCCAGGGAGACCCAGTACTTC
TRBV7-9	NA	TRBJ1-3	many	CASSLTNSGNTIYF	TGTGCCAGCAGCTTAACCAACAGTGGAAACACCATATATTTT
TRBV6-2/TRBV6-3	NA	TRBJ2-6	few	CASSYVAGANVLTF	TGTGCCAGCAGTTACGTGGCTGGGGCCAACGTCCTGACTTTC
TRBV11-2	NA	TRBJ2-7	NA	CASSFSSFPYEQYF	TGTGCCAGCAGCTTCTCTAGCTTCCCCTACGAGCAGTACTTC
TRBV24-1	NA	TRBJ2-1	NA	CATSDPRQAPVDEQFF	TGTGCCACCAGTGATCCCCGACAAGCACCGGTCGATGAGCAGTTCTTC
TRBV12-3/TRBV12-4	NA	TRBJ2-1	many	CASHNSQSSYNEQFF	TGTGCCAGCCATAACAGTCAGAGCTCCTACAATGAGCAGTTCTTC
TRBV10-2	NA	TRBJ2-5	many	CASSGVGVVKETQYF	TGCGCCAGCAGTGGGGTGGGGGTCGTCAAGGAGACCCAGTACTTC
TRBV9	TRBD1	TRBJ2-7	few	CASSAEGGQGSYEQYF	TGTGCCAGCAGCGCCGAAGGAGGACAGGGATCTTACGAGCAGTACTTC
TRBV5-1	NA	TRBJ1-6	many	CASSLMGPSSYNSPLHF	TGCGCCAGCAGCTTGATGGGACCGAGCTCCTATAATTCACCCCTCCACTTT
TRBV7-8	NA	TRBJ2-5	many	CASSKPRTVIPQQTQYF	TGTGCCAGCAGCAAACCGAGGACAGTTATACCCCAGCAGACCCAGTACTTC